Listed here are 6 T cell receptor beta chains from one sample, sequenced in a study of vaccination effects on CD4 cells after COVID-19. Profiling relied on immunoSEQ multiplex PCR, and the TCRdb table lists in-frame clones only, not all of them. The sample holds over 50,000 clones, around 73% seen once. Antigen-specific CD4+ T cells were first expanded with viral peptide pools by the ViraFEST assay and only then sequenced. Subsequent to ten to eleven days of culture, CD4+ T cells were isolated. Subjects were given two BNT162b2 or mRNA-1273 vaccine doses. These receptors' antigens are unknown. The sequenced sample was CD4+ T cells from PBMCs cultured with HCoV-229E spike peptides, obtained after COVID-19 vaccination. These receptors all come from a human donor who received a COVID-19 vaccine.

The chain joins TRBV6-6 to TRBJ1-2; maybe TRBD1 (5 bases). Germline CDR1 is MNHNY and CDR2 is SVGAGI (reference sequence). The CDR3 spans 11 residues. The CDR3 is CAVAGTYGYTF. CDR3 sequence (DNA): TGTGCGGTGGCAGGGACTTACGGCTACACCTTC.

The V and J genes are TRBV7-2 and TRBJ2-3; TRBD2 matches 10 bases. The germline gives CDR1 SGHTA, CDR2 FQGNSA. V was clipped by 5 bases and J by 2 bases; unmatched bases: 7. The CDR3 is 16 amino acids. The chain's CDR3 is CASSLSLAGATDTQYF. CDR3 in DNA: TGTGCCAGCAGCCTTTCCCTAGCGGGGGCCACAGATACGCAGTATTTT.

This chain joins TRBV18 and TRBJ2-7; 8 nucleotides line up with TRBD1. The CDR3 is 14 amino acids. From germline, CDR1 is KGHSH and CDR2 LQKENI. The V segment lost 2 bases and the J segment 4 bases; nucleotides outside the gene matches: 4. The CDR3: CASSPGRGPYEQYV. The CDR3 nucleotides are TGTGCCAGCTCACCAGGCAGGGGGCCGTACGAGCAGTACGTC.

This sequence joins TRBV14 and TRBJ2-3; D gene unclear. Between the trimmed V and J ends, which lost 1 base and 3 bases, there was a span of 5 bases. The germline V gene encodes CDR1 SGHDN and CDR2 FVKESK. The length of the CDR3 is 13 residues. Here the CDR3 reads CASSQVETDTQYF. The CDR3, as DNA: TGTGCCAGCAGCCAAGTAGAGACAGATACGCAGTATTTT.

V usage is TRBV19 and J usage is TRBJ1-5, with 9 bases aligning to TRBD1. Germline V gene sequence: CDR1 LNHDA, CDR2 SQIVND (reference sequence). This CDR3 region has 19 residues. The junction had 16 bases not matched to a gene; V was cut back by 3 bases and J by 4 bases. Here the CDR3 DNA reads TGTGCCAGTAGTATTGATTACAGGGGGCAGGTCGGAGGGAATCAGCCCCAGCATTTT. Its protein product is CASSIDYRGQVGGNQPQHF.

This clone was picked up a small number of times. The CDR3 coding sequence is TGTGCCAGCAGTCGACAGACCTCCTCTGGAAACACCATATATTTT. Its translation is CASSRQTSSGNTIYF. V usage is TRBV6-5 and J usage is TRBJ1-3; a possible D gene is TRBD1 (5 bases). Germline CDR1 and CDR2: MNHEY and SVGAGI. The CDR3 consists of 15 residues. V was cut by 5 bases and J by 0 bases, with 11 bases left in between.